The following is a TCR beta chain sequence with its context. No antigen is known for it. The source of the sample is a study of cytomegalovirus exposure and HLA in healthy donors. Across the whole study: In an early release, HLA-typed donors contributed tens of millions of unique TCR sequences. Points from the study as a whole: The authors confirmed in vitro that three CMV-associated chains were specific for CMV antigens. The classifier, whose performance was assessed in both the original and validation cohorts, reportedly diagnosed cytomegalovirus status with high specificity and sensitivity.

The PCR made use of 60 Vbeta and 13 Jbeta primers. Clones were sequenced by immunoSEQ multiplex PCR, and TCRdb holds only the in-frame ones, with some missing. Of 150,000 to 250,000 clones listed, about 82% are singletons. The source of this sequence is a woman between 50 and 59 years old in good health and CMV-seronegative. The specimen was PBMCs.

The CDR3 protein is CASSSRGLPQHF. CDR3 DNA sequence: TGTGCCAGCAGCTCGCGGGGGCTGCCCCAGCATTTT. The chain carries TRBV13 and TRBJ1-5; perhaps TRBD1 as D (6 bases). V gave up 4 bases and J gave up 9 bases, with 10 bases separating them. CDR3 length: 12 amino acids. Germline CDR1 reads PRHDT; CDR2 reads FYEKMQ (reference sequence).